One sample yielded the 13 T cell receptor beta chains listed below, sequenced in a study of shared clonotypes between healthy human individuals. Clones were sequenced by immunoSEQ multiplex PCR, and TCRdb holds only the in-frame ones, with some missing. The profile shows some 1,100,000 clones, about 84% of them singletons. Sequencing used memory CD4+ T cells from PBMCs. Indicated subset: CD45RA-negative fraction. These receptor sequences come from a man aged 18 to 35 in good health. Some clones in this sample may be carry-over from other donors' samples.

The chain is built from TRBV4-1 and TRBJ2-3, with unresolved D. In germline, CDR1 is MGHRA, CDR2 YSYEKL. The CDR3 extends over 11 amino acids. Deletions cut 1 base from V and 7 bases from J, with 3 bases between. The CDR3 here is CASSQANTQYF. DNA for the CDR3: TGCGCCAGCAGCCAAGCAAATACGCAGTATTTT.

The DNA for the CDR3 is TGTGCCAGCTCACCCGGGGGGTTTCTCTACGAGCAGTACTTC. Residues: CASSPGGFLYEQYF. The gene calls are TRBV18 and TRBJ2-7, with 7 bases that match TRBD2. Germline CDR1 KGHSH, CDR2 LQKENI. The junction had 5 bases not matched to a gene; V was cut back by 3 bases and J by 3 bases. The CDR3 extends over 14 amino acids.

This clone appeared a few times. V usage is TRBV5-1 and J usage is TRBJ2-7; 12 bases are shared with TRBD2. The germline CDR1 and CDR2 sequences are SGHRS and YFSETQ. Losses at the gene ends were 0 bases for V and 3 bases for J; bases not matched to a gene: 4. The CDR3 has 16 residues. The CDR3 nucleotides are TGCGCCAGCAGCTTGGCCCCACTAGCGGGAGGCTACGAGCAGTACTTC. Translated: CASSLAPLAGGYEQYF. Supplemented by reference TRBV5-1 and TRBJ2-7, the full variable domain reads KAGVTQTPRYLIKTRGQQVTLSCSPISGHRSVSWYQQTPGQGLQFLFEYFSETQRNKGNFPGRFSGRQFSNSRSEMNVSTLELGDSALYLCASSLAPLAGGYEQYFGPGTRLTVT.

The gene calls are TRBV2 and TRBJ1-1, with 8 bases identical to TRBD1. Trimming cost V 5 bases and J 8 bases; bases outside gene matches: 7. The CDR3 runs 13 residues. Germline V gene data show CDR1 as SNHLY and CDR2 as FYNNEI. CDR3 region: CASSITQGGEAFF. In DNA, the CDR3 is TGTGCCAGCAGTATTACACAGGGGGGAGAAGCTTTCTTT.

This clone appeared a single time. The sample carries other DNA sequences with the same CDR3. The chain is built from TRBV30 and TRBJ2-7, with 7 bases aligning to TRBD1. The V and J ends lost 2 bases and 2 bases, in that order; junction bases with no gene match: 3. This CDR3 comprises 13 residues. Germline V lookup: CDR1 GTSNPN, CDR2 SVGIG (reference sequence). Here the CDR3 reads CAWSRDRPYEQYF. The CDR3 DNA reads as TGTGCCTGGAGTCGGGACAGACCCTACGAGCAGTACTTC.

The chain has TRBV7-3 and TRBJ2-1, with no clear D. This CDR3 is built from 17 residues. Germline V lookup: CDR1 SGHTA, CDR2 FQGTGA. V gave up 1 base and J gave up 0 bases, with 13 bases separating them. The CDR3 DNA reads TGTGCCAGCAGCTTAATGAAGGGCAGGTCCTCCTACAATGAGCAGTTCTTC. It encodes CASSLMKGRSSYNEQFF.

In DNA form, the CDR3 reads TGTGCCAGCAGTCGCCGGACAGGACGGTATAGCAATCAGCCCCAGCATTTT. This gives the protein CASSRRTGRYSNQPQHF. The genes are TRBV28 and TRBJ1-5; 7 nucleotides agree with TRBD1. CDR1 is MDHEN and CDR2 is SYDVKM in the germline V gene. The CDR3 runs 17 residues. V was clipped by 5 bases and J by 0 bases; unmatched bases: 10.

In its sample, this clone was seen a few times. The same CDR3 also results from other DNA sequences found in this sample. V and J are TRBV20-1 and TRBJ2-5, with no clear D. The CDR3 contains 11 residues. Germline V lookup: CDR1 DFQATT, CDR2 SNEGSKA (reference sequence). The V end was cut by 1 base, the J end by 3 bases, with 3 bases between. The CDR3 DNA sequence: TGCAGTGCTAGAGCGGAAGAGACCCAGTACTTC. It encodes CSARAEETQYF.

The chain couples TRBV4-1 to TRBJ2-5; TRBD2 is a possible D gene (6 bases). The CDR3 is 20 amino acids. V lost 0 bases, J lost 2 bases, and 25 bases lay in between. Germline loops: CDR1 MGHRA, CDR2 YSYEKL. As DNA, the CDR3 is TGCGCCAGCAGCCAAGAGTATCGGGGTTCTTCTAGCGCTCAGCAAGAGACCCAGTACTTC. Its protein product is CASSQEYRGSSSAQQETQYF.

This clone was observed a single time. The chain recombines TRBV7-8 with TRBJ2-1; D unclear. The V end was cut by 5 bases, the J end by 8 bases, with 25 bases between. CDR1 SGHVS and CDR2 FQNEAQ come from the germline V gene. CDR3 length equals 17 residues. CDR3 in amino acids: CASSPPFRTRASYEQFF. CDR3 DNA sequence: TGTGCCAGCAGCCCCCCCTTTCGTACTCGGGCATCCTATGAGCAGTTCTTC.

This chain connects TRBV19 to TRBJ1-5; 7 positions match TRBD1. The ends lost 10 bases at V and 5 bases at J; junction bases unmatched: 14. Germline assignment: CDR1 LNHDA and CDR2 SQIVND (reference sequence). There are 15 residues in the CDR3. The CDR3 DNA reads TGTGCCACCGGCGCAGGGGGGCCCCACGATCAGCCCCAGCATTTT. Translating it yields CATGAGGPHDQPQHF.

The chain uses TRBV11-2 and TRBJ2-7; D might be TRBD1 (6 bases). Trimming removed 5 bases at V and 6 bases at J, with 23 bases between. Germline lookup yields CDR1 SGHAT and CDR2 FQNNGV. This CDR3 contains 16 residues. CDR3 DNA sequence: TGTGCCAGCAGCCCCCGGACAGTTAACTCCCTCGGCGAGCAGTACTTC. This encodes CASSPRTVNSLGEQYF. Full variable domain (rest looked up from reference TRBV11-2 and TRBJ2-7): EAGVAQSPRYKIIEKRQSVAFWCNPISGHATLYWYQQILGQGPKLLIQFQNNGVVDDSQLPKDRFSAERLKGVDSTLKIQPAKLEDSAVYLCASSPRTVNSLGEQYFGPGTRLTVT.

This clone has a handful of counts. CDR3 protein: CAWNHRDTSGEKLFF. Here the CDR3 DNA reads TGTGCCTGGAACCACCGGGACACCAGTGGGGAAAAACTGTTTTTT. The chain links TRBV30 to TRBJ1-4, with D tentatively TRBD1 (6 bases). This CDR3 contains 15 residues. Germline V gene data show CDR1 as GTSNPN and CDR2 as SVGIG (reference sequence). Deletions cut 4 bases from V and 8 bases from J, with 20 bases between.